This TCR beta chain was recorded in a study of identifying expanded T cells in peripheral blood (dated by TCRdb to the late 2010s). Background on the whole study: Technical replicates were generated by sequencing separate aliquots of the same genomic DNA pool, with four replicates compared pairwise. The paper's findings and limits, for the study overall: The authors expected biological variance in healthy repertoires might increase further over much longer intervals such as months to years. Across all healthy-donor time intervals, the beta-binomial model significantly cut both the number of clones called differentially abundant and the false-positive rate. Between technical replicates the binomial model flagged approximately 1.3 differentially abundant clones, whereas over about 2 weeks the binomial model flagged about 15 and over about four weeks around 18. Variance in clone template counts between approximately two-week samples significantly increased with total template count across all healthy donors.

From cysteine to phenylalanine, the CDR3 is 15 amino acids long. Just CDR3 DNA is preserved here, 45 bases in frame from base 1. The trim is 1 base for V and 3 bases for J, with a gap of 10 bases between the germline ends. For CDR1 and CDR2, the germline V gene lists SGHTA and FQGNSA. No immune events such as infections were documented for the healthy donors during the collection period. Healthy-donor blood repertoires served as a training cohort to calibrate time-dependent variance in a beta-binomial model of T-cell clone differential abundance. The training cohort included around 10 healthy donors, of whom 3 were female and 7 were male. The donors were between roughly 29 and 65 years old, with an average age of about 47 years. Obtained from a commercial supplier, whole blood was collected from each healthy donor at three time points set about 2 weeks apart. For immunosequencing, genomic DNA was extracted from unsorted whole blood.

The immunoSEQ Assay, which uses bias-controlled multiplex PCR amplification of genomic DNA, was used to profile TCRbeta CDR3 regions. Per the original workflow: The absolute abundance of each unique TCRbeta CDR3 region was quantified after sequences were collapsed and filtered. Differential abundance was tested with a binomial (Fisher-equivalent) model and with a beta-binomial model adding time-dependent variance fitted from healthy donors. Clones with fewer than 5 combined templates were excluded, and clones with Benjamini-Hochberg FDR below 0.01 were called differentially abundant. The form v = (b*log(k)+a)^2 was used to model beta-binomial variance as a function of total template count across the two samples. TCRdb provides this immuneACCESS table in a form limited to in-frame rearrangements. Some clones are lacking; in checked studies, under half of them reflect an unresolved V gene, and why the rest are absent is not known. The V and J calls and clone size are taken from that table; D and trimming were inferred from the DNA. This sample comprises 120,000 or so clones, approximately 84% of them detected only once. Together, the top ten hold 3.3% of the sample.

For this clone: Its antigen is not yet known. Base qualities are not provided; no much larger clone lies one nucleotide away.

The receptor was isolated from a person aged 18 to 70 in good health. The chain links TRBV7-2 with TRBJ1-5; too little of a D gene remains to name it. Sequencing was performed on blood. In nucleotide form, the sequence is TGTGCCAGCAGCTTAGTAGGCCAAACCAATCAGCCCCAGCATTTT. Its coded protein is CASSLVGQTNQPQHF.